The 16 T cell receptor beta chains presented below share a single source sample, sequenced in a study of T-cell reconstitution after alpha-beta-depleted transplantation in children. Unique molecular identifiers were incorporated when the TCRbeta library was constructed. TCRdb ran MiXCR on the PCR reads and lists one entry per CDR3 protein. The profile shows 350,000 to 500,000 distinct CDR3 sequences, around two fifths of them singletons. The specimen comprised PBMCs, sampled before TCRalphabeta/CD19-depleted stem cell transplant. Every receptor here comes from a girl aged 2-15 years with aplastic anemia, due to receive a stem cell transplant.

This clonotype was counted a few times. This chain uses TRBV7-2 with TRBJ1-2; possible D gene TRBD1, 5 bases. The ends were cut back, 4 bases at V and 5 bases at J, with 14 bases in the middle. There are 14 residues in the CDR3. Per germline, CDR1 SGHTA and CDR2 FQGNSA. This CDR3 reads CASSSKGSSYGYTF. The CDR3 nucleotides read TGTGCCAGCAGCTCAAAGGGGAGTTCGTATGGCTACACCTTC.

This rearrangement joins TRBV5-1 to TRBJ2-3, with 9 bases lining up with TRBD2. V shed 6 bases and J 10 bases; nucleotides not matched to a gene: 15. CDR1 and CDR2 (germline): SGHRS, YFSETQ. The CDR3 is 15 amino acids. The CDR3 DNA reads TGCGCCAGCACCCCCAGTGGCGGGAGGGCCGAGGCGCAGTATTTT. Translation: CASTPSGGRAEAQYF.

This clonotype was counted at least ten times. The V gene is TRBV20-1, the J gene TRBJ2-3, with TRBD2 matching over 9 bases. In germline, CDR1 is DFQATT, CDR2 SNEGSKA (reference sequence). CDR3 length equals 16 residues. With 5 bases clipped from V and 0 bases from J, the junction kept 9 bases outside the gene matches. The CDR3 is CSAPLTSGLSTDTQYF. The CDR3 DNA sequence: TGCAGTGCTCCCTTGACTAGCGGATTAAGCACAGATACGCAGTATTTT.

This clonotype came up a few times. The chain joins TRBV20-1 to TRBJ2-1; D gene ambiguous. CDR3 size: 15 residues. Germline CDR1 reads DFQATT; CDR2 reads SNEGSKA (reference sequence). V lost 7 bases and J lost 0, with 16 bases in between. CDR3 sequence reads: CSGVRVESSYNEQFF. The CDR3 DNA follows: TGCAGTGGGGTCCGGGTCGAGAGCTCCTACAATGAGCAGTTCTTC.

The rearrangement links TRBV24-1 to TRBJ2-2, with unresolved D. Germline V gene sequence: CDR1 KGHDR, CDR2 SFDVKD. V dropped 4 bases and J dropped 0 bases, with 11 bases sitting between them. This CDR3 is 16 amino acids long. The CDR3 nucleotides read TGTGCCACCAGTGACCTGACACCTGCGAACACCGGGGAGCTGTTTTTT. As protein: CATSDLTPANTGELFF.

There are a few counts of this clonotype. The rearrangement uses TRBV6-1 and TRBJ2-4, with D tentatively TRBD2 (6 bases). Germline V gene sequence: CDR1 MNHNS, CDR2 SASEGT. This CDR3 has 13 residues. V lost 7 bases and J 4 bases, leaving 11 bases between the germline ends. The CDR3 DNA sequence: TGTGCCAGCATGGGGCTAGCGAAAAACATTCAGTACTTC. Amino acids: CASMGLAKNIQYF.

This clonotype was recorded many times. This chain uses TRBV19 with TRBJ2-2, with 8 bases aligning to TRBD1. CDR3 length: 15 amino acids. CDR1 is LNHDA and CDR2 is SQIVND in the germline V gene (reference sequence). The V and J ends lost 7 bases and 0 bases, in that order; junction bases with no gene match: 4. The DNA for the CDR3 is TGTGCCAGTACTCCGGGACAGGCGAACACCGGGGAGCTGTTTTTT. This codes for CASTPGQANTGELFF.

This clonotype was detected many times. V is TRBV28 and J is TRBJ1-5; tentative D call: TRBD1 (6 bases). V gave up 9 bases and J gave up 1 base, with 7 bases separating them. Germline assignment: CDR1 MDHEN and CDR2 SYDVKM. The CDR3 has 12 residues. DNA of the CDR3: TGTGCCAGTGGGACAAGCAATCAGCCCCAGCATTTT. Translation: CASGTSNQPQHF. The full variable domain, its missing parts supplied by reference TRBV28 and TRBJ1-5, is DVKVTQSSRYLVKRTGEKVFLECVQDMDHENMFWYRQDPGLGLRLIYFSYDVKMKEKGDIPEGYSVSREKKERFSLILESASTNQTSMYLCASGTSNQPQHFGDGTRLSIL.

The chain recombines TRBV29-1 with TRBJ2-3; D remains unclear. Trimming pared 4 bases from V and 0 bases from J, leaving 11 bases between. The CDR3 loop spans 14 amino acids. Germline loops: CDR1 SQVTM, CDR2 ANQGSEA. The chain's CDR3 is CSVAVGSSTDTQYF. The CDR3 DNA is TGCAGCGTTGCTGTCGGGTCTAGCACAGATACGCAGTATTTT.

There are many counts of this clonotype. The chain joins TRBV7-2 to TRBJ1-1; D is undetermined. Germline V gene data show CDR1 as SGHTA and CDR2 as FQGNSA. V was cut by 4 bases and J by 0 bases, with 6 bases left in between. This CDR3 is built from 13 residues. Here the CDR3 reads CASSWKMNTEAFF. In nucleotides, the CDR3 is TGTGCCAGCAGCTGGAAGATGAACACTGAAGCTTTCTTT.

The chain links TRBV10-3 to TRBJ2-2; TRBD2 matches 16 bases. The CDR3 has 20 amino acids. Looked up from germline, CDR1 is ENHRY and CDR2 is SYGVKD. The V gene end was trimmed by 6 bases and the J gene end by 1 base; junction bases not matched to a gene: 11. In nucleotides, the CDR3 is TGTGCCATCAGGGCCCAACCGGGACTAGCGGGAGGGGAGAACACCGGGGAGCTGTTTTTT. This codes for CAIRAQPGLAGGENTGELFF.

V gene TRBV20-1 combines with J gene TRBJ2-3; D perhaps matches TRBD2 (7 bases). V lost 3 bases, J lost 4 bases, and 17 bases lay in between. CDR1 and CDR2 (germline): DFQATT, SNEGSKA (reference sequence). The CDR3 has 15 amino acids. The CDR3, as DNA: TGCAGTGCTAGGACGCTAGCGGAGGGGGCAGATACGCAGTATTTT. Its protein product is CSARTLAEGADTQYF.

This chain joins TRBV20-1 and TRBJ2-5, with 9 bases aligning to TRBD2. CDR1 and CDR2 from the germline V gene are DFQATT and SNEGSKA (reference sequence). The CDR3 has 14 residues. With V trimmed by 3 bases and J by 2 bases, 4 bases remained unmatched. CDR3 nucleotide sequence: TGCAGTGCTAGTGTGCTAGCGGGACAAGAGACCCAGTACTTC. It codes for CSASVLAGQETQYF.

The chain recombines TRBV5-1 with TRBJ2-4, with D possibly matching TRBD1 (5 bases). CDR1 is SGHRS and CDR2 is YFSETQ in the germline V gene. V was clipped by 0 bases and J by 0 bases, with 10 bases between them. This CDR3 comprises 16 residues. The CDR3 here is CASSLDRTIAKNIQYF. CDR3 nucleotides: TGCGCCAGCAGCTTGGACCGGACAATAGCCAAAAACATTCAGTACTTC.

Ten or more counts support this clonotype. The rearrangement links TRBV7-2 to TRBJ1-4; no clear D. Germline V CDR1 and CDR2: SGHTA, FQGNSA. V dropped 2 bases and J dropped 10 bases, with 5 bases sitting between them. The CDR3 spans 11 residues. DNA of the CDR3: TGTGCCAGCAGCTTAAACAGAAAACTGTTTTTT. Protein: CASSLNRKLFF.

This clonotype was observed a single time. This chain joins TRBV19 and TRBJ1-5; D remains ambiguous. This CDR3 is 13 amino acids long. Trimming took off 3 bases at V and 7 bases at J, with 10 bases between the two ends. The germline CDR1 and CDR2 sequences are LNHDA and SQIVND (reference sequence). The CDR3 DNA is TGTGCCAGTAGTATGAGCAGTGGGCAGCCCCAGCATTTT. Residues: CASSMSSGQPQHF.